This TCR beta chain was recovered during a study of early T cells in non-severe SARS-CoV-2 infection. Separate cDNA molecules each had unique molecular identifiers attached to them. TCRdb reprocessed the 5' RACE reads with MiXCR, giving one entry per CDR3 protein. This sample yields 55,000 or so distinct CDR3 sequences, of which around 6.6% are seen a single time; around 5% belongs to the top ten. Germline CDR1 reads LNHDA; CDR2 reads SQIVND (reference sequence). V was clipped by 4 bases and J by 3 bases, with 18 bases between them. The CDR3 consists of 16 residues. This clonotype was picked up many times.

This chain joins TRBV19 and TRBJ1-1, with unresolved D. This receptor was identified in an adult who was a healthcare worker with PCR-confirmed SARS-CoV-2 infection or an uninfected control (not recorded which). The sequencing used whole blood, collected at baseline. As DNA, the CDR3 is TGTGCCAGTAGTAACGACCGTCCCGGTGGGGACACTGAAGCTTTCTTT. Protein product: CASSNDRPGGDTEAFF.